The 19 T cell receptor beta chains presented below share a single source sample, sequenced in a study of T cells in Graves' hyperthyroidism and ophthalmopathy. It was RNA transcripts that yielded the amplified TCR beta CDR3 regions. TCR CDR3 regions were first amplified by RT-PCR with HTBI primers. Each CDR3 protein is one row after TCRdb ran MiXCR on the multiplex PCR reads. The sample includes hundreds of thousands of distinct CDR3 sequences, more than 12% seen only once; the top ten take around 12%. Sequences were obtained from blood. The origin of the receptors is a woman between 45 and 60 years old with Graves' ophthalmopathy.

This clonotype was counted at least ten times. DNA of the CDR3: TGTGCCAGCAGTTATGCTTCGGGAGCCGGGGAGCTGTTTTTT. Translating gives CASSYASGAGELFF. The chain carries TRBV11-2 and TRBJ2-2; weak D call: TRBD2 (6 bases). The CDR3 length is 14 residues. Germline CDR1 reads SGHAT; CDR2 reads FQNNGV. The V and J ends lost 6 bases and 6 bases respectively, with 14 bases between them.

This clonotype was observed many times. This chain connects TRBV11-1 to TRBJ2-7; no clear D gene. Trimming pared 2 bases from V and 0 bases from J, leaving 20 bases between. CDR3 size: 18 residues. Per the germline V gene, CDR1 is SGHAT and CDR2 is FQDESV (reference sequence). The CDR3 here is CASSLLVLGHAGSYEQYF. The CDR3 nucleotides are TGTGCCAGCAGCTTATTAGTGTTAGGCCACGCCGGCTCCTACGAGCAGTACTTC.

In this sample, this clonotype turned up many times. The gene calls are TRBV20-1 and TRBJ1-4; 9 nucleotides agree with TRBD1. The germline gives CDR1 DFQATT, CDR2 SNEGSKA (reference sequence). This CDR3 region has 13 residues. With V trimmed by 6 bases and J by 6 bases, 5 bases remained unmatched. This CDR3 reads CSASRTGDEKLFF. The CDR3 DNA reads TGCAGTGCCTCGCGGACAGGGGATGAAAAACTGTTTTTT.

This clonotype was seen a handful of times. The chain combines TRBV5-1 with TRBJ2-1; D unclear. The length of the CDR3 is 15 residues. Germline CDR1 and CDR2: SGHRS and YFSETQ. The V end was cut by 1 base, the J end by 2 bases, with 10 bases between. CDR3 region: CASSLKLSPYNEQFF. The CDR3 nucleotides read TGCGCCAGCAGCTTGAAACTTTCACCCTACAATGAGCAGTTCTTC.

V gene TRBV20-1 combines with J gene TRBJ1-4; 7 bases are a match to TRBD1. Germline values: CDR1 DFQATT, CDR2 SNEGSKA (reference sequence). The V gene end was trimmed by 3 bases and the J gene end by 5 bases; junction bases not matched to a gene: 9. The CDR3 sequence is 15 residues long. The CDR3 reads CSASSPTGANEKLFF. The CDR3 nucleotides are TGCAGTGCTAGTTCCCCCACAGGGGCGAATGAAAAACTGTTTTTT.

This clonotype was observed many times. V is TRBV6-2 or TRBV6-3 and J is TRBJ2-3, with a possible D match to TRBD1 (6 bases). CDR3 length: 18 residues. Deletions cut 2 bases from V and 3 bases from J, with 21 bases between. Germline loops: CDR1 MNHEY, CDR2 SVGEGT. CDR3 sequence reads: CASSYRPPGESWTDTQYF. DNA for the CDR3: TGTGCCAGCAGTTACCGGCCTCCAGGGGAGAGTTGGACAGATACGCAGTATTTT.

In its sample, this clonotype was seen many times. J is TRBJ2-2 and V is TRBV2; D is ambiguous. The CDR3 sequence is 12 residues long. V shed 6 bases and J shed 1 base, with 3 bases lying between them. The germline CDR1 and CDR2 sequences are SNHLY and FYNNEI. Written as DNA, the CDR3 is TGTGCCAGCAGGCGGAACACCGGGGAGCTGTTTTTT. It translates to CASRRNTGELFF. The whole variable domain, remainder taken from reference TRBV2 and TRBJ2-2, is EPEVTQTPSHQVTQMGQEVILRCVPISNHLYFYWYRQILGQKVEFLVSFYNNEISEKSEIFDDQFSVERPDGSNFTLKIRSTKLEDSAMYFCASRRNTGELFFGEGSRLTVL.

This clonotype was picked up many times. This sequence joins TRBV6-2 or TRBV6-3 and TRBJ1-1; no reliable D call. Germline CDR1 reads MNHEY; CDR2 reads SVGEGT. The CDR3 is made up of 14 amino acids. V shed 6 bases and J shed 1 base, with 12 bases lying between them. CDR3 residues: CASSRQGSNTEAFF. CDR3 coding DNA: TGTGCCAGCAGCCGACAAGGGTCGAACACTGAAGCTTTCTTT.

This clonotype was observed a few times. This chain uses TRBV12-5 with TRBJ1-4, with D uncertain. CDR3 length equals 13 residues. CDR1 LGHNT and CDR2 FRNRAP come from the germline V gene. V was pared by 9 bases and J by 5 bases, with 13 bases between. The CDR3 region is CASIEEQNEKLFF. The DNA for the CDR3 is TGTGCTAGCATAGAGGAGCAAAATGAAAAACTGTTTTTT.

This clonotype was recorded at least ten times. The chain uses TRBV11-2 and TRBJ2-5; D is unresolved. The germline V gene has CDR1 SGHAT and CDR2 FQNNGV. This CDR3 has 15 amino acids. With 0 bases removed from V and 4 bases from J, the gap between germline ends came to 12 bases. The CDR3 DNA reads as TGTGCCAGCAGCTTAGATCGTCTTCTTATAGAGACCCAGTACTTC. It encodes CASSLDRLLIETQYF.

A note on this clonotype: With a much larger clone just one base away, this may be a read error. The CDR3 spells CASSLDGGYKQFF. CDR3 nucleotides: TGTGCCAGCAGCTTAGATGGAGGGTATAAGCAGTTCTTC. The rearrangement joins TRBV7-9 to TRBJ2-1; D is possibly TRBD2 (6 bases). This CDR3 spans 13 amino acids. Germline-derived CDR1 and CDR2 are SEHNR and FQNEAQ (reference sequence). The V end was cut by 1 base, the J end by 11 bases, with 12 bases between.

V gene TRBV28 combines with J gene TRBJ1-5; 10 bases align to TRBD1. The J segment lost 7 bases and the V segment lost 5 bases, leaving 8 bases of the junction unmatched. From germline, CDR1 is MDHEN and CDR2 SYDVKM. The CDR3 extends over 15 amino acids. The DNA for the CDR3 is TGTGCCAGCAGTGGGACCCCGACAGGGGGCCAGCCCCAGCATTTT. Translating it yields CASSGTPTGGQPQHF. Looking up the rest from reference TRBV28 and TRBJ1-5 gives the full variable domain: DVKVTQSSRYLVKRTGEKVFLECVQDMDHENMFWYRQDPGLGLRLIYFSYDVKMKEKGDIPEGYSVSREKKERFSLILESASTNQTSMYLCASSGTPTGGQPQHFGDGTRLSIL.

A remark on this clonotype: The junction departs from the called germline gene at one end, perhaps through a read error. V is TRBV18 and J is TRBJ2-3; TRBD2 aligns across 8 bases. The CDR3 sequence is 17 residues long. Germline V gene data show CDR1 as KGHSH and CDR2 as LQKENI. Here the CDR3 DNA reads TGTGCCGGCTCACCGGGACTAGAGAAGTTTAGCCCAGATACGCAGTATTTT. Encoded protein: CAGSPGLEKFSPDTQYF.

V gene TRBV5-6 combines with J gene TRBJ1-3; the D gene is possibly TRBD1 (6 bases). CDR1 and CDR2 from the germline V gene are SGHDT and YYEEEE. The V end was cut by 4 bases, the J end by 0 bases, with 17 bases between. This CDR3 is 17 amino acids long. CDR3 nucleotides: TGTGCCAGCAGCCCTAGTTGGGGGGCCATCTCTGGAAACACCATATATTTT. It translates to CASSPSWGAISGNTIYF.

In the case of this clonotype: A much larger clone differs from this one at a single base, so this may be a read error. This rearrangement joins TRBV4-3 to TRBJ2-1; 9 nucleotides agree with TRBD2. CDR3 size: 17 residues. The germline gives CDR1 LGHNA, CDR2 YSLEER. The chain's CDR3 is CASNQDLLAGSYNEQFF. The CDR3 nucleotides are TGCGCCAGCAACCAAGACCTACTAGCGGGCTCCTACAATGAGCAGTTCTTC.

The chain recombines TRBV7-9 with TRBJ2-1; TRBD2 aligns across 9 bases. Germline CDR1 SEHNR, CDR2 FQNEAQ (reference sequence). The V and J ends lost 2 bases and 10 bases, in that order; junction bases with no gene match: 12. The CDR3 sequence is 16 residues long. The CDR3 loop is CASSLKSSGSSWEQFF. For the CDR3, the DNA is TGTGCCAGCAGCTTAAAAAGTAGCGGGAGCTCGTGGGAGCAGTTCTTC. The full variable domain, rest sourced from reference TRBV7-9 and TRBJ2-1, is DTGVSQNPRHKITKRGQNVTFRCDPISEHNRLYWYRQTLGQGPEFLTYFQNEAQLEKSRLLSDRFSAERPKGSFSTLEIQRTEQGDSAMYLCASSLKSSGSSWEQFFGPGTRLTVL.

The chain uses TRBV29-1 and TRBJ1-2; unclear D gene. V gave up 3 bases and J gave up 7 bases, with 12 bases separating them. The CDR3 runs to 12 residues. In germline, CDR1 is SQVTM, CDR2 ANQGSEA. The CDR3 coding sequence is TGCAGCGTTGATTCCGGGTTTGGTGGCTACACCTTC. Protein: CSVDSGFGGYTF.

Comments on this clonotype: One end of the junction does not line up with germline, which may come from a read error. V is TRBV5-1 and J is TRBJ2-1; 9 positions agree with TRBD2. Germline-derived CDR1 and CDR2 are SGHRS and YFSETQ. The CDR3 is made up of 16 amino acids. Written as DNA, the CDR3 is TGCGCCAGCAGCTTGGGCAGGACTAGCGCATACAATGAGCAGCTCTTC. Translating it yields CASSLGRTSAYNEQLF. The full variable domain, rest sourced from reference TRBV5-1 and TRBJ2-1, is KAGVTQTPRYLIKTRGQQVTLSCSPISGHRSVSWYQQTPGQGLQFLFEYFSETQRNKGNFPGRFSGRQFSNSRSEMNVSTLELGDSALYLCASSLGRTSAYNEQLFGPGTRLTVL.

The rearrangement uses TRBV28 and TRBJ1-1; D gene uncertain. Between the trimmed V and J ends, which lost 6 bases and 3 bases, there was a span of 8 bases. CDR1 and CDR2 (germline): MDHEN, SYDVKM. The CDR3 sequence is 12 residues long. DNA of the CDR3: TGTGCCAGCAGAGGGCCTCACACTGAAGCTTTCTTT. This encodes CASRGPHTEAFF.